This TCR beta chain was recorded in a study of T cell responses to AZD1222 COVID-19 vaccine. The trim removed 6 bases at V and 4 bases at J, leaving 5 bases unmatched. This CDR3 spans 13 amino acids. From germline, CDR1 is LGHDT and CDR2 YNNKEL (reference sequence). This table comes from immunoSEQ multiplex PCR, and its TCRdb copy is limited to in-frame clones, with some not included. The data hold some 180,000 clones, with approximately 90% observed a single time. The sequence was collected from an adult who received the AZD1222 COVID-19 vaccine. Specimen: peripheral blood, collected 28 days after the second AZD1222 dose. The chain has TRBV3-1 (or the pseudogene TRBV3-2) and TRBJ1-1; 7 bases match TRBD1. The CDR3 DNA follows: TGTGCCAGCAGTCGCGGACAGGCCACTGAAGCTTTCTTT. Protein: CASSRGQATEAFF.